Listed here is a single T cell receptor (beta chain). The sample's treatment: 15 to 20 received Ad26.COV2.S at low or high dose, single or two shots; several received placebo; per-sample allocation not given. Day 63 after the first injection of vaccine or placebo was the sampling time. This CDR3 is built from 12 residues. Germline V gene sequence: CDR1 KGHSH, CDR2 LQKENI. Trimming pared 6 bases from V and 7 bases from J, leaving 13 bases between. This record belongs to a study of Ad26.COV2.S vaccination and SARS-CoV-2 variants. Method: immunoSEQ multiplex PCR; TCRdb's copy keeps in-frame clones and lacks some. The table shows roughly 450,000 clones, with 90% occurring only once.

The V and J genes are TRBV18 and TRBJ2-7; either TRBD1 or TRBD2 may fit D (5 bases each). The sequence was collected from a person between 18 and 65 years old who received the Ad26.COV2.S COVID-19 vaccine or a placebo. Sequences were derived from peripheral blood, sampled in a trial of Ad26.COV2.S vaccine versus placebo. Here the CDR3 reads CASSLDRGEQYF. The CDR3 DNA reads TGTGCCAGCTCCCTTGACAGAGGGGAGCAGTACTTC. The entire variable domain, with the rest obtained from reference TRBV18 and TRBJ2-7, is as follows: NAGVMQNPRHLVRRRGQEARLRCSPMKGHSHVYWYRQLPEEGLKFMVYLQKENIIDESGMPKERFSAEFPKEGPSILRIQQVVRGDSAAYFCASSLDRGEQYFGPGTRLTVT.